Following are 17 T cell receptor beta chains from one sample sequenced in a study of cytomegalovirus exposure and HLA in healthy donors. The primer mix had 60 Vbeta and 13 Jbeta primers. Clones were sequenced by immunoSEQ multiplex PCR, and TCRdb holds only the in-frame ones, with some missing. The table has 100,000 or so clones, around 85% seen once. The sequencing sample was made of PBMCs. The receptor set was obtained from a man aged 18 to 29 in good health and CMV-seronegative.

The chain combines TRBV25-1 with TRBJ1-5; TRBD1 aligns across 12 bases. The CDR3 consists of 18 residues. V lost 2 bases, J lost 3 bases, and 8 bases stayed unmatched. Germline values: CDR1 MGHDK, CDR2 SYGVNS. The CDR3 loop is CASSERGQGARNNQPQHF. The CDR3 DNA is TGTGCCAGCAGTGAAAGGGGACAGGGGGCTCGGAACAATCAGCCCCAGCATTTT.

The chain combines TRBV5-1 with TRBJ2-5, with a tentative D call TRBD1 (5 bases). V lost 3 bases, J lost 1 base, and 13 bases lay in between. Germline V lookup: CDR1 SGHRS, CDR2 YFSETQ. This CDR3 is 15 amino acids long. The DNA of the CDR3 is TGCGCCAGCAGCTCCGCAGGGCAGCTCCAAGAGACCCAGTACTTC. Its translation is CASSSAGQLQETQYF.

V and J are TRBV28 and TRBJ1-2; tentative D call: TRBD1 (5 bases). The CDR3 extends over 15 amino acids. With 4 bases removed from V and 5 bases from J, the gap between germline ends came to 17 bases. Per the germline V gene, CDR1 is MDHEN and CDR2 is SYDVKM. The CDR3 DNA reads TGTGCCAGCAGTTCCTCCGACAGAATTCTATATGGCTACACCTTC. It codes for CASSSSDRILYGYTF.

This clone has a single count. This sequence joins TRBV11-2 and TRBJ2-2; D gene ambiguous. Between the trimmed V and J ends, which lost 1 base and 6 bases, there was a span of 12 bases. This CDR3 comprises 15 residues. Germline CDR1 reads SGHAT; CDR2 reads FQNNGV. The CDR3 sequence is CASSLVLGSAGELFF. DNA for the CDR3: TGTGCCAGCAGCTTAGTGCTCGGGTCCGCCGGGGAGCTGTTTTTT.

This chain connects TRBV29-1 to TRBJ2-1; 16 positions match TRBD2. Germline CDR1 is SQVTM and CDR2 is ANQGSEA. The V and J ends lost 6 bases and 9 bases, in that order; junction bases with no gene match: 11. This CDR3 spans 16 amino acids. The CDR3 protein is CSVVGTSGRVGGEQFF. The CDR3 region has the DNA TGCAGCGTCGTAGGGACTAGCGGGAGGGTAGGCGGTGAGCAGTTCTTC.

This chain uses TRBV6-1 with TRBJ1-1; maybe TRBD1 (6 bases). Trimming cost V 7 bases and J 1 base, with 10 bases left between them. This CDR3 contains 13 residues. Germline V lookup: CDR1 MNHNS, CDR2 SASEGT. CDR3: CASKRTENTEAFF. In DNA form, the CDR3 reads TGTGCCAGCAAAAGGACAGAGAACACTGAAGCTTTCTTT.

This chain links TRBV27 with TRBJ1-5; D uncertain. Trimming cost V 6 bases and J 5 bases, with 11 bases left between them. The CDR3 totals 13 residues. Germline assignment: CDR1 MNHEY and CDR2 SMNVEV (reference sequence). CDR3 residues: CASRRAGDQPQHF. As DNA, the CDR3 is TGTGCCAGCAGGCGAGCCGGTGATCAGCCCCAGCATTTT.

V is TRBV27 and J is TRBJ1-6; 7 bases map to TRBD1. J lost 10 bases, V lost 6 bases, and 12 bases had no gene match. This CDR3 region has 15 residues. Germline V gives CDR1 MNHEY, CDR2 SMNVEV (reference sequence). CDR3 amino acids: CASRPGQQRNSPLHF. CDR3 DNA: TGTGCCAGCAGACCGGGACAGCAGAGGAACTCACCCCTCCACTTT.

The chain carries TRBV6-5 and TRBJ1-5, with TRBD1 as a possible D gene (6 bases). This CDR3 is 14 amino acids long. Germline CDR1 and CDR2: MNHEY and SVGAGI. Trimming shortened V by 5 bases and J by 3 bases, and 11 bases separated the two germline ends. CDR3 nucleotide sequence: TGTGCCAGCAGTCTTAGGGGGATCAATCAGCCCCAGCATTTT. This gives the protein CASSLRGINQPQHF.

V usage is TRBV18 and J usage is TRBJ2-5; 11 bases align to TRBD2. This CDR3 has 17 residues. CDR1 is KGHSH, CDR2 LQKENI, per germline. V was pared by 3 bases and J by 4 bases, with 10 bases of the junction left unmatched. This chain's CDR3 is CASSPGSGRDNGETQYF. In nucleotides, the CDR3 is TGTGCCAGCTCACCGGGTAGCGGGAGGGATAACGGAGAGACCCAGTACTTC.

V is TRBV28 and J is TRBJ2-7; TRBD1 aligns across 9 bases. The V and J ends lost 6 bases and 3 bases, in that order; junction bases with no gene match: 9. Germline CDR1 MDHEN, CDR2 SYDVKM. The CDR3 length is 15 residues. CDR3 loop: CASRPPRDRVYEQYF. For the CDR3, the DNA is TGTGCCAGCAGGCCTCCCCGGGACAGGGTCTACGAGCAGTACTTC.

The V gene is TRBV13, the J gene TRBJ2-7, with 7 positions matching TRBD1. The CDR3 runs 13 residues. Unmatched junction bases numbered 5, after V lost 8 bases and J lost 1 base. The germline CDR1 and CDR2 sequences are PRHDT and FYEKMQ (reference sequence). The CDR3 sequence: CASRDSPSYEQYF. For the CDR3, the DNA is TGTGCCAGCCGGGACAGCCCGTCCTACGAGCAGTACTTC.

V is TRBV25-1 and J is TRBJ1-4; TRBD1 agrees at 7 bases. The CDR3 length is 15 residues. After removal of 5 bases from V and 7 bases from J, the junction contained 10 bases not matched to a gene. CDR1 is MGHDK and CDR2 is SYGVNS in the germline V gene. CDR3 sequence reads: CASSSTTGSGEKLFF. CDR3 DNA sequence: TGTGCCAGCAGTTCAACGACAGGGTCGGGTGAAAAACTGTTTTTT.

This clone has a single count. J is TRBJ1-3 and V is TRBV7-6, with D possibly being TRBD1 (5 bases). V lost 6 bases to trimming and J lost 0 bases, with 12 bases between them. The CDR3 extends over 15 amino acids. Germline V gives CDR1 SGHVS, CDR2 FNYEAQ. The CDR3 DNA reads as TGTGCCAGCAGGGTAGGGGATAGCTCTGGAAACACCATATATTTT. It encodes CASRVGDSSGNTIYF.

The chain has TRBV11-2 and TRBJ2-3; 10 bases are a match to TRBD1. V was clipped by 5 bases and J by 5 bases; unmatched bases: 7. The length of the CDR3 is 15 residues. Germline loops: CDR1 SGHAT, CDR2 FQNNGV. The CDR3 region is CASSRDRGRVDTQYF. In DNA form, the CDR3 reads TGTGCCAGCAGCCGAGACAGGGGGCGCGTAGATACGCAGTATTTT.

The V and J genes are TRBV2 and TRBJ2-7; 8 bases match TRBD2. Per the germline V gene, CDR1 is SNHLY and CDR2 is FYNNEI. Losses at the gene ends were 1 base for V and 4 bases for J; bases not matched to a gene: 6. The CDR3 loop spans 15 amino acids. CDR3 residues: CASSEELAAAYEQYF. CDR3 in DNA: TGTGCCAGCAGTGAAGAACTAGCGGCAGCTTACGAGCAGTACTTC. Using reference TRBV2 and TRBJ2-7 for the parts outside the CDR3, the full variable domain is EPEVTQTPSHQVTQMGQEVILRCVPISNHLYFYWYRQILGQKVEFLVSFYNNEISEKSEIFDDQFSVERPDGSNFTLKIRSTKLEDSAMYFCASSEELAAAYEQYFGPGTRLTVT.

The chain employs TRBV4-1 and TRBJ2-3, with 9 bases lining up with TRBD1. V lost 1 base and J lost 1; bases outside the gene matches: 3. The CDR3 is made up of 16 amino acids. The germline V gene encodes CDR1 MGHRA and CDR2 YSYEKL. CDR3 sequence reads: CASSQVRDRGTDTQYF. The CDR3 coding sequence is TGCGCCAGCAGCCAAGTGAGGGACAGGGGCACAGATACGCAGTATTTT.